This TCR beta chain was recovered during a study of OX40 agonist ivuxolimab in advanced cancers. Across the study: One patient with hepatocellular carcinoma and two with cutaneous melanoma, three in all, had partial responses.

Broader study findings: With doses of 0.1-3.0 mg/kg, partial responders showed among the lowest clonal expansion. Doses of 0.1 to 3.0 mg/kg were accompanied by clonal expansion of CD4+ and CD8+ blood T cells by week 6.

About this clone itself: Its antigen is unknown.

Assay: immunoSEQ multiplex PCR; the TCRdb copy retains only in-frame clones and omits some. Of 60,000 to 65,000 clones in the sample, 84% were seen once. The sample in question was CD4+ or CD8+ T cells sorted from blood, obtained in a trial of the OX40 agonist ivuxolimab. The receptor was isolated from an adult with an advanced solid tumor such as melanoma, head and neck, liver or kidney cancer.

CDR3 sequence: CASSQVPLGEAFF. In nucleotides, the CDR3 is TGTGCCAGCAGCCAAGTACCTCTAGGTGAAGCTTTCTTT. This rearrangement joins TRBV14 to TRBJ1-1; D gene ambiguous. V lost 1 base to trimming and J lost 7 bases, with 10 bases between them. This CDR3 has 13 residues. Looked up from germline, CDR1 is SGHDN and CDR2 is FVKESK.